This paragraph covers one T cell receptor beta chain sequence. The antigen remains unidentified. The data originate from a study of CD8+ T cells in alopecia areata. Study conclusions and caveats: There were also resident alphabeta T cells of normal skin sequenced in scalp samples.

Following extraction, RNA underwent reverse transcription to cDNA, which served as the sequencing template. The table came from immunoSEQ multiplex PCR; TCRdb's copy has only in-frame clones and leaves some out. The sample lists 20,000 to 30,000 clones; roughly half were seen once. The CDR3 runs to 15 residues. Germline V gene data show CDR1 as SGDLS and CDR2 as YYNGEE. V was clipped by 3 bases and J by 2 bases; unmatched bases: 5. The source material was NKG2D-high CD8+ T cells sorted from blood. This chain uses TRBV9 with TRBJ1-2, with TRBD1 identical over 9 bases. The origin of this receptor is a human donor with alopecia areata. The CDR3 is CASSETGTGNYGYTF. CDR3 DNA: TGTGCCAGCAGCGAAACCGGGACAGGGAACTATGGCTACACCTTC.